Following are 3 T cell receptor beta chains from one sample sequenced in a study of OX40 agonist ivuxolimab in advanced cancers. Sequencing used immunoSEQ multiplex PCR; TCRdb keeps in-frame clones, though not all of them. The sample lists 70,000 or so clones, about 86% occurring once. The starting material was CD4+ or CD8+ T cells sorted from blood, obtained in a trial of the OX40 agonist ivuxolimab. These receptors all stem from an adult with an advanced solid tumor such as melanoma, head and neck, liver or kidney cancer.

The chain combines TRBV18 with TRBJ1-2, with 7 positions matching TRBD1. Germline loops: CDR1 KGHSH, CDR2 LQKENI. The CDR3 consists of 14 residues. Trimming cost V 5 bases and J 0 bases; bases outside gene matches: 3. This CDR3 reads CASSAGTANYGYTF. CDR3 DNA: TGTGCCAGCTCAGCTGGGACAGCTAACTATGGCTACACCTTC. Full variable domain (outside the CDR3, taken from reference TRBV18 and TRBJ1-2): NAGVMQNPRHLVRRRGQEARLRCSPMKGHSHVYWYRQLPEEGLKFMVYLQKENIIDESGMPKERFSAEFPKEGPSILRIQQVVRGDSAAYFCASSAGTANYGYTFGSGTRLTVV.

This chain uses TRBV10-3 with TRBJ1-5, with D tentatively TRBD1 (5 bases). Germline-derived CDR1 and CDR2 are ENHRY and SYGVKD. V lost 3 bases, J lost 6 bases, and 6 bases lay in between. The CDR3 has 12 amino acids. This CDR3 is CAISDGTQPQHF. As DNA, the CDR3 is TGTGCCATCAGTGACGGGACTCAGCCCCAGCATTTT.

The rearrangement uses TRBV7-8 and TRBJ2-7; 9 nucleotides align to TRBD2. The CDR3 spans 15 residues. Germline-derived CDR1 and CDR2 are SGHVS and FQNEAQ. The ends lost 4 bases at V and 6 bases at J; junction bases unmatched: 10. The DNA of the CDR3 is TGTGCCAGCAGCTGGACTAGCGCGGGAGCAGGCGAGCAGTACTTC. Residues: CASSWTSAGAGEQYF.